The source of this T cell receptor beta chain is a study of early T cells in non-severe SARS-CoV-2 infection (dated by TCRdb to the early 2020s). Context from the whole study: Bulk RNA from unsorted whole blood was used for TCR sequencing, so alpha and beta chains could not be paired.

The library was built by means of 5' RACE. The run used a NextSeq 500. To correct for sequencing error and PCR bias, the TCR library protocol tagged individual cDNA molecules with unique molecular identifiers. Both TCR alpha and beta chains were sequenced, and tight co-correlation was observed between alpha and beta sequence abundances in each sample. The authors' pipeline ran thus. Decombinator V4 was used to perform V gene, J gene and CDR3 annotation of TCR sequences. Expanded TCRs were defined as changing significantly between any two time points under a Poisson model with p below 0.0001. TCR abundances were normalised to the total number of TCRs sequenced in each sample and reported as counts per million. MAIT TCRs were defined by TRAV1-2 paired with TRAJ12, TRAJ20 or TRAJ33, and iNKT TCRs by TRAV10 paired with TRAJ18. VDJdb, accessed 1 November 2021, was searched for CMV, EBV and SARS-CoV-2 annotated TCRs, with TCRs annotated for multiple antigens excluded. TCRdb trimmed public reads at Q25 via fastp, called clones via MiXCR and kept in-frame beta chains. Every entry covers one CDR3 protein and lists the most common genes and DNA from its rows. TCRdb, not the original authors, processed these V and J calls. This sample comprises some 40,000 distinct CDR3 sequences, around 6.1% of them detected only once. The top ten clones comprise about 20% of the sample.

Points the paper makes about the study in general: VDJdb matching was skewed toward anti-spike CD8 responses and likely underestimated virus-specific expansions, missing private and CD4 specificities.

This was a case-control study nested in a cohort of healthcare workers in London, UK, who had nasopharyngeal swab PCR tests and blood samples taken every week. Healthcare workers were enrolled in the week of the UK lockdown, from 23 to 31 March 2020, and were followed every week for up to roughly 15 weeks. This clonotype was counted many times. It has no known antigen specificity. Qualities for individual bases were not recorded, and no much larger clone is one base off. The CDR3 holds 12 amino acids from the cysteine to the phenylalanine. Here the CDR3 DNA is all that survives: 36 bases in frame from base 1. The germline V gene encodes CDR1 SGHRS and CDR2 YFSETQ. Deletion took 2 bases off V and 6 bases off J, with a span of 7 bases between the germline ends.

The clonotype originates from an adult who was a healthcare worker with PCR-confirmed SARS-CoV-2 infection or an uninfected control (not recorded which). The sample in question was whole blood, obtained at baseline. This chain joins TRBV5-1 to TRBJ2-3; the D match is possibly TRBD1 or TRBD2, with 5 bases aligned in each. The DNA sequence is TGCGCCAGCAGCTTTGAGGGGGATACGCAGTATTTT. Its translation is CASSFEGDTQYF.